A selection of T cell receptor beta chains follows, all from one sample in a study of blood T cell repertoires in COVID-19. The repertoire was sequenced with immunoSEQ multiplex PCR; TCRdb's copy has only in-frame clones and lacks some. The sample records roughly 37,000 clones, around three quarters being singletons. The sample was peripheral blood. The origin of the receptors is a man aged 55 to 70 with active COVID-19. CDR3s include the opening cysteine and the closing phenylalanine or tryptophan.

v_gene	j_gene	len	CDR3aa
TRBV5-6	TRBJ1-1	11	CASSLQGGISF
TRBV6-5	TRBJ1-5	15	CASESGEGMEQPQHF
TRBV11-3	TRBJ2-7	15	CASSSGQGGYQEQYF
TRBV6-1	TRBJ2-3	15	CASSEYGQTTDTQYF
TRBV28	TRBJ1-2	14	CASSPGQGAPGYTF
TRBV10-3	TRBJ1-4	15	CAIRSTGTGDEKLFF
TRBV6-6	TRBJ1-2	15	CASLFTWGEDYGYTF
TRBV10-3	TRBJ1-3	14	CAIGGGGSGNTIYF
TRBV19	TRBJ1-2	14	CASSRQGMDYGYTF
TRBV28	TRBJ1-2	12	CATLREGRGYTF
TRBV5-1	TRBJ1-6	15	CASSPGGTDNSPLHF
TRBV10-3	TRBJ1-2	12	CAISDTGYGYTF
TRBV6-2/TRBV6-3	TRBJ1-1	14	CASSRQGAWDEAFF
TRBV11-1	TRBJ2-2	15	CASSFGTRGDGELFF
TRBV28	TRBJ2-1	15	CASSRTSGRDNEQFF
TRBV13	TRBJ1-1	16	CASSLGQGADSPEAFF
TRBV6-5	TRBJ1-2	13	CASSYSPGFGYTF
TRBV3-1/TRBV3-2	TRBJ1-2	11	CASSQGGTGAF
TRBV10-3	TRBJ1-2	13	CAISERGVLNYTF
TRBV4-3	TRBJ1-6	17	CASSRGYRGEGRPPLHF
TRBV27	TRBJ2-7	17	CASSPKGQRIPTYEQYF